This T cell receptor beta chain was sequenced in a study of regulatory T cells in long-lasting Graves disease. As for time point: persistent/refractory GD, antithyroid drugs over 5 years with positive TRAb. The TCR library was made from RNA that had been extracted from PBMCs in TRIzol. Details on this clonotype: The antigen remains unidentified.

Study-level findings and limits: Sample size, which was small, may have reduced accuracy.

Construction of TCR beta libraries relied on iRepertoire HTBI primers and on Arm-PCR targeting CDR3 regions. Using its own MiXCR run on the multiplex PCR reads, TCRdb lists one record per CDR3 protein. Among around 400,000 distinct CDR3 sequences listed, approximately 25% were seen once. The sequencing used peripheral blood mononuclear cells (PBMCs), collected when the disease was refractory, from a patient treated with antithyroid drugs. The TCR comes from a woman aged 40 to 50 with Graves disease.

CDR3 sequence (DNA): TGCAGTGCCAGACCTCGGATGTCGCGCGAGCAGTTCTTC. It is translated as CSARPRMSREQFF. The chain joins TRBV20-1 to TRBJ2-1; unclear D gene. Trimming took 6 bases from V and 10 from J, leaving 19 bases between them. The CDR3 runs 13 residues. The V gene's germline CDR1 is DFQATT and CDR2 SNEGSKA (reference sequence).